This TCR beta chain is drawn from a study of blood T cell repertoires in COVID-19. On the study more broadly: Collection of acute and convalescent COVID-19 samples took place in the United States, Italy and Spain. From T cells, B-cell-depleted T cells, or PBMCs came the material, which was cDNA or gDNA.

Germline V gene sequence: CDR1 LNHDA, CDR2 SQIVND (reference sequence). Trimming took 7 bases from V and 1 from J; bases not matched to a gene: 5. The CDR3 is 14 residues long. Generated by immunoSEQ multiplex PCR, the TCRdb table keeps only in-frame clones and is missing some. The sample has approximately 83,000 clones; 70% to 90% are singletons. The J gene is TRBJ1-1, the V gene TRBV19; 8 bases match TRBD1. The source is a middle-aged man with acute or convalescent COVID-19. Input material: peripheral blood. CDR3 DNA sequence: TGTGCCAGTAACGACAGGGGAGGGAACACTGAAGCTTTCTTT. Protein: CASNDRGGNTEAFF.